The clone carrying this T cell receptor (beta chain) was seen a few times. Its cognate antigen is unknown. This sample was taken from a study of blood T cells in healthy people across ages. Study overall: Every two T cells gave about one barcoded beta molecule via template switching.

Then a second PCR, running about 6 to 12 cycles, was carried out with a sample-barcoded 5' primer and a J-beta primer mix. Using its own MiXCR run on the 5' RACE reads, TCRdb lists one record per CDR3 protein. The table shows some 1.4 million distinct CDR3 sequences, with 42% occurring only once. Study-wide results and caveats: Fewer expanded clones and more diversity marked long-lived versus aged donors. Nothing was known about donor CMV status, and this possibly confounded expanded clonotype changes.

Specimen: blood. The source of this sequence is a woman aged 18-29 years in good health.

CDR3 sequence reads: CASRRAGANVLTF. In DNA form, the CDR3 reads TGTGCCAGCAGGAGGGCTGGGGCCAACGTCCTGACTTTC. The chain is built from TRBV27 and TRBJ2-6, with a weak D call TRBD2 (5 bases). The length of the CDR3 is 13 residues. V lost 6 bases and J 2 bases, leaving 5 bases between the germline ends. In germline, CDR1 is MNHEY, CDR2 SMNVEV (reference sequence). The full variable domain, rest sourced from reference TRBV27 and TRBJ2-6, is EAQVTQNPRYLITVTGKKLTVTCSQNMNHEYMSWYRQDPGLGLRQIYYSMNVEVTDKGDVPEGYKVSRKEKRNFPLILESPSPNQTSLYFCASRRAGANVLTFGAGSRLTVL.